These 7 T cell receptor beta chains were sequenced from one sample in a study of CD4 T cells in relation to SARS-CoV-2 and coronaviruses. Using immunoSEQ multiplex PCR, the repertoire was profiled, and TCRdb retains in-frame clones only, with some absent. The table has 20,000 to 30,000 clones, around 76% seen once. The unexposed donors gave CD4+ T cells in 2011-2018, prior to COVID-19. CD4+ T cells were isolated from the cells after around 9 days of culture. Their cognate antigens are unknown. Sample: CD4+ T cells from PBMCs, cultured in vitro. The origin of the receptors is a human donor in good health.

The chain employs TRBV5-1 and TRBJ2-5, with D perhaps assigned TRBD1 or TRBD2 (5 bases each). Trimming removed 1 base from V and 5 bases from J, with 15 bases in between. Germline values: CDR1 SGHRS, CDR2 YFSETQ. CDR3 length: 15 amino acids. CDR3 in amino acids: CASSLPGPTAETQYF. Here the CDR3 DNA reads TGCGCCAGCAGCTTGCCGGGGCCTACAGCGGAGACCCAGTACTTC.

The chain links TRBV7-2 to TRBJ2-5; 13 bases align to TRBD2. The CDR3 length is 16 residues. The junction had 6 bases not matched to a gene; V was cut back by 4 bases and J by 4 bases. Looked up from germline, CDR1 is SGHTA and CDR2 is FQGNSA. The CDR3 nucleotides read TGTGCCAGCAGCTCCACTAGCGGGGGGGCAGGAGAGACCCAGTACTTC. Translation: CASSSTSGGAGETQYF.

V usage is TRBV30 and J usage is TRBJ1-4, with D possibly TRBD1 on 6 matching bases. CDR3 size: 14 residues. V was pared by 5 bases and J by 5 bases, with 15 bases between. Per the germline V gene, CDR1 is GTSNPN and CDR2 is SVGIG (reference sequence). Here the CDR3 DNA reads TGTGCCTGGGCGCTAGGGGGGACGAATGAAAAACTGTTTTTT. Residues: CAWALGGTNEKLFF.

V and J are TRBV7-2 and TRBJ2-7; D might be TRBD1 (6 bases). There are 15 residues in the CDR3. Germline V gene sequence: CDR1 SGHTA, CDR2 FQGNSA. V shed 1 base and J shed 0 bases, with 10 bases lying between them. The CDR3 is CASSLVQGSSYEQYF. As DNA, the CDR3 is TGTGCCAGCAGCTTAGTACAGGGAAGCTCCTACGAGCAGTACTTC.

This clone was seen a few times. The chain recombines TRBV6-2 or TRBV6-3 with TRBJ2-7; 11 bases align to TRBD2. Per the germline V gene, CDR1 is MNHEY and CDR2 is SVGEGT. The CDR3 sequence is 15 residues long. With 6 bases clipped from V and 5 bases from J, the junction kept 9 bases outside the gene matches. The CDR3, as DNA: TGTGCCAGCAGCCTCCCTAGCGGGGGGCCCCACGAGCAGTACTTC. It is translated as CASSLPSGGPHEQYF.

This chain links TRBV11-2 with TRBJ2-7; D may correspond to TRBD1 or TRBD2 (6 bases each). This CDR3 has 17 amino acids. V was trimmed by 5 bases and J by 0 bases, leaving 20 bases between them. The V gene's germline CDR1 is SGHAT and CDR2 FQNNGV. The CDR3 sequence: CASSPRGTWSSSYEQYF. The DNA of the CDR3 is TGTGCCAGCAGCCCGAGGGGGACTTGGTCTAGCTCCTACGAGCAGTACTTC.

This clone was detected a few times. The V gene is TRBV2, the J gene TRBJ1-3; no clear D. Germline CDR1 reads SNHLY; CDR2 reads FYNNEI. Trimming stripped 3 bases from V and 0 bases from J, with 9 bases between. CDR3 length: 15 amino acids. The CDR3 loop reads CASSDRRFSGNTIYF. The CDR3 DNA reads TGTGCCAGCAGTGACAGGCGCTTCTCTGGAAACACCATATATTTT.